Below, 5 T cell receptor beta chains from the same sample are listed, as sequenced in a study of regulatory T cells in long-lasting Graves disease. TCR beta libraries were built with iRepertoire HTBI primers and Arm-PCR of CDR3 regions. From the multiplex PCR reads, TCRdb called clonotypes with MiXCR, one entry per CDR3 protein. Of hundreds of thousands of distinct CDR3 sequences listed, roughly 21% were seen once; the top ten hold less than 35%. The time point is: persistent/refractory GD, antithyroid drugs over 5 years with positive TRAb. Isolated PBMC RNA provided the starting material for the TCR library. Material: peripheral blood mononuclear cells (PBMCs), obtained when the disease was refractory, from a patient treated with antithyroid drugs. These TCRs come from a female donor with Graves disease.

This clonotype has at least ten counts. The gene calls are TRBV6-1 and TRBJ1-2, with D perhaps matching TRBD1 (6 bases). The CDR3 spans 13 residues. Trimming cost V 6 bases and J 2 bases, with 10 bases left between them. CDR1 MNHNS and CDR2 SASEGT come from the germline V gene. In DNA form, the CDR3 reads TGTGCCAGCAGGAAGGGACAAAACTATGGCTACACCTTC. Its translation: CASRKGQNYGYTF.

Points on this clonotype: A read error is possible here, since a much larger clone lies one base away. V usage is TRBV6-5 and J usage is TRBJ1-1; unclear D gene. Trimming pared 2 bases from V and 1 base from J, leaving 5 bases between. The CDR3 contains 13 residues. Germline CDR1 MNHEY, CDR2 SVGAGI. CDR3 sequence (DNA): TGTGCCAGCAGTTACGCCAAGAACACTGAAGCTTTCTTT. This codes for CASSYAKNTEAFF.

This clonotype was recorded many times. This chain joins TRBV7-3 and TRBJ2-5; D remains ambiguous. V was trimmed by 10 bases and J by 4 bases, leaving 19 bases between them. The CDR3 has 14 amino acids. CDR1 and CDR2 from the germline V gene are SGHTA and FQGTGA. The CDR3 protein is CATLGWGRRETQYF. The DNA of the CDR3 is TGTGCCACCCTCGGTTGGGGTAGGAGAGAGACCCAGTACTTC.

On this clonotype itself: A single base separates this from a much larger clone, so it may be a read error. The chain recombines TRBV20-1 with TRBJ2-7; 8 nucleotides line up with TRBD2. The germline V gene encodes CDR1 DFQATT and CDR2 SNEGSKA (reference sequence). V lost 6 bases and J lost 3; bases outside the gene matches: 13. The CDR3 covers 15 residues. In nucleotides, the CDR3 is TGCAGTGCGGGGGACGTGGAGCGGGAGTTCTACGAGCAGTACTTC. Translating it yields CSAGDVEREFYEQYF.

This clonotype was counted many times. The chain couples TRBV3-1 to TRBJ1-2; unclear D gene. The CDR3 runs 14 residues. Looked up from germline, CDR1 is LGHDT and CDR2 is YNNKEL (reference sequence). V lost 5 bases and J 3 bases, leaving 13 bases between the germline ends. This chain's CDR3 is CASSYHDRYYGYTF. The CDR3 DNA reads as TGTGCCAGCAGCTACCACGACCGATACTATGGCTACACCTTC.